Below, 5 T cell receptor beta chains from the same sample are listed, as sequenced in a study of T-cell reconstitution after alpha-beta-depleted transplantation in children. The TCRbeta library incorporated unique molecular identifiers. From the PCR reads, TCRdb called clonotypes with MiXCR, one entry per CDR3 protein. The sample holds approximately 800,000 distinct CDR3 sequences, about 16% seen once. Source: PBMCs, mostly from graft donor cells, taken 360 days after TCRalphabeta/CD19-depleted stem cell transplant. These receptors came from a male patient younger than 18 who had a stem cell transplant for acute lymphoblastic leukemia, so the T cells may come from the graft donor.

V usage is TRBV24-1 and J usage is TRBJ2-1; D may be TRBD2 (5 bases). The V end was cut by 5 bases, the J end by 0 bases, with 10 bases between. Germline-derived CDR1 and CDR2 are KGHDR and SFDVKD. The CDR3 contains 15 residues. The CDR3 DNA reads as TGTGCCACCAGTGGGGAGTCGAGCTCCTACAATGAGCAGTTCTTC. Translating gives CATSGESSSYNEQFF.

This clonotype turned up a few times. V gene TRBV30 combines with J gene TRBJ2-7; D may match TRBD1 or TRBD2 (5 bases each). CDR3 length equals 13 residues. V dropped 0 bases and J dropped 5 bases, with 11 bases sitting between them. CDR1 GTSNPN and CDR2 SVGIG come from the germline V gene (reference sequence). The CDR3 is CAWSVRDGDEQYF. For the CDR3, the DNA is TGTGCCTGGAGTGTAAGGGACGGGGACGAGCAGTACTTC.

The table lists this clonotype with a few counts. The gene calls are TRBV18 and TRBJ2-5; D is perhaps TRBD1 (6 bases). The germline V gene encodes CDR1 KGHSH and CDR2 LQKENI. V lost 1 base to trimming and J lost 2 bases, with 14 bases between them. The CDR3 length is 16 residues. DNA for the CDR3: TGTGCCAGCTCACCACTCCAGGGGCGTCGGCAAGAGACCCAGTACTTC. It yields the protein CASSPLQGRRQETQYF. The full variable domain, completed using reference TRBV18 and TRBJ2-5, is NAGVMQNPRHLVRRRGQEARLRCSPMKGHSHVYWYRQLPEEGLKFMVYLQKENIIDESGMPKERFSAEFPKEGPSILRIQQVVRGDSAAYFCASSPLQGRRQETQYFGPGTRLLVL.

V and J are TRBV20-1 and TRBJ2-1, with D perhaps matching TRBD2 (5 bases). The CDR3 has 14 amino acids. Trimming took 3 bases from V and 0 from J, leaving 9 bases between them. In germline, CDR1 is DFQATT, CDR2 SNEGSKA (reference sequence). The CDR3 region has the DNA TGCAGTGCTAGCGGCGGACTCTCCTACAATGAGCAGTTCTTC. Protein: CSASGGLSYNEQFF.

This clonotype was seen a handful of times. V gene TRBV25-1 combines with J gene TRBJ2-1; no definite D call. CDR3 size: 15 residues. Germline V gives CDR1 MGHDK, CDR2 SYGVNS. Trimming took off 2 bases at V and 4 bases at J, with 12 bases between the two ends. The CDR3 spells CASSEEAPKYNEQFF. For the CDR3, the DNA is TGTGCCAGCAGTGAAGAAGCCCCCAAATACAATGAGCAGTTCTTC.